The table lists the clone carrying this T cell receptor (beta chain) with many counts. The data are from a study of T cells after yellow fever vaccination. Study as a whole: Some fractions had low cell numbers, and these were prepared with SMART-Seq v4 Ultra Low Input. Study results and limitations: High-abundance clonotypes from the bulk population could contaminate FACS-sorted repertoires.

They built TCR cDNA with 5'RACE template switching, a step that put in a universal primer site and UMIs. MiXCR was run by TCRdb on the 5' RACE reads, yielding one entry per CDR3 protein. Of approximately 47,000 distinct CDR3 sequences listed, 5.5% to 8% are singletons. CDR3 length equals 14 residues. From germline, CDR1 is SGHTA and CDR2 FQGNSA. V was clipped by 5 bases and J by 8 bases; unmatched bases: 4. This TCR came from a man aged 25 to 45 who received the YFV17D yellow fever vaccine. The material was PBMCs, either bulk or a sorted T-cell subset (CD4+, CD8+, memory, or dextramer-sorted; not recorded which), obtained 45 days after the yellow fever booster vaccination. The chain has TRBV7-2 and TRBJ2-1; TRBD1 aligns across 12 bases. The CDR3 nucleotides are TGTGCCAGCAGCATCGGGACAGGGGGCGATGAGCAGTTCTTC. As protein: CASSIGTGGDEQFF.